The clone carrying this TCR beta chain came up once. No antigen is known for it. This sample was taken from a study of graft-versus-host responses after intestinal transplantation. Study-level background: For 3 to 4 years after anti-thymocyte globulin induction, all recipients took tacrolimus and steroids.

The starting material, graft tissue, was processed to release intraepithelial and lamina propria lymphocytes. Whole-study findings and limits: GvH clones were found in recipient marrow; some appeared first in ileum or blood. Early after transplant, HvG clones declined as circulating GvH clones peaked.

Method: immunoSEQ multiplex PCR; TCRdb's copy keeps in-frame clones and lacks some. Altogether approximately 60,000 clones are present, approximately 91% being singletons, with the ten largest covering over 1.5%. Germline V lookup: CDR1 PRHDT, CDR2 FYEKMQ (reference sequence). The J segment lost 1 base and the V segment lost 0 bases, leaving 3 bases of the junction unmatched. The CDR3 totals 16 residues. This chain joins TRBV13 and TRBJ2-4, with 7 bases matching TRBD1. Here the sequenced sample was ileum tissue, taken 350 to 400 days after transplant. The clonotype comes from a human patient who received an intestinal transplant, so some T cells may come from the graft donor. The CDR3 region is CASSLGQGIAKNIQYF. CDR3 in DNA: TGTGCCAGCAGCTTAGGACAGGGGATTGCCAAAAACATTCAGTACTTC.